Included here is one T cell receptor (beta chain) sequence, with context. Its antigen is not identified. These data originate in a study of T cell responses to AZD1222 COVID-19 vaccine. Only in-frame clones appear in the TCRdb table, and some are missing; sequencing was by immunoSEQ multiplex PCR. The data contain over 75,000 clones, around 91% of them seen just once; the ten biggest clones take up roughly 29%. This CDR3 spans 15 amino acids. V lost 3 bases to trimming and J lost 4 bases; unmatched junction nucleotides: 6. Germline CDR1 is MDHEN and CDR2 is SYDVKM. Study-wide findings and caveats: Nearly half of spike-specific TCRs reportedly go after variant regions that carry no mutations. The donor group comprised mostly white British people and more females; the analysis possibly underestimated clonal diversity. Baseline seropositivity occurred in only a handful of AZD1222 recipients. Dominant at 160-218 and 743-854, vaccine-associated CD4 TCRs also spanned spike.

The origin of this receptor is an adult in good health. This specimen was peripheral blood, taken on day 0 of AZD1222 vaccination. V usage is TRBV28 and J usage is TRBJ2-5; 9 nucleotides align to TRBD2. In DNA form, the CDR3 reads TGTGCCAGCAGTTTTTCTCTAGCGGGAACAGAGACCCAGTACTTC. Translating it yields CASSFSLAGTETQYF. Variable domain in full (rest from reference TRBV28 and TRBJ2-5): DVKVTQSSRYLVKRTGEKVFLECVQDMDHENMFWYRQDPGLGLRLIYFSYDVKMKEKGDIPEGYSVSREKKERFSLILESASTNQTSMYLCASSFSLAGTETQYFGPGTRLLVL.